These T cell receptor beta chains were read from a single sample in a study of OX40 agonist ivuxolimab in advanced cancers. The assay was immunoSEQ multiplex PCR, and TCRdb's table has in-frame clones only and misses some. The sample holds about 65,000 clones, 65% to 85% seen once. The sample here was CD4+ or CD8+ T cells sorted from blood, taken in a trial of the OX40 agonist ivuxolimab. The receptor set was obtained from an adult with an advanced solid tumor such as melanoma, head and neck, liver or kidney cancer. Each CDR3 is given with its conserved first and last residue. A D gene is named only where the DNA matches it firmly. For some rows the clone size is stated as once, few or many, or as a class when expanded; others skip it.

J gene,CDR3 length,V gene,D gene,clone size,CDR3 DNA,CDR3 protein
TRBJ2-3,15,TRBV5-4,TRBD2,-,TGTGCCAGCAGCTTGTCTAGCGGGGCCACAGATACGCAGTATTTT,CASSLSSGATDTQYF
TRBJ2-5,18,TRBV11-3,TRBD1,-,TGTGCCAGCAGCTTAGAGGTCGTACAGGGGGCAAACCAAGAGACCCAGTACTTC,CASSLEVVQGANQETQYF
TRBJ2-2,15,TRBV5-1,TRBD2,-,TGCGCCAGCAGCGAACTAGCGGGAGTGGACGGGGAGCTGTTTTTT,CASSELAGVDGELFF
TRBJ1-5,16,TRBV27,-,few,TGTGCCAGCAGACGGGGGGCCCAGATGAGCAATCAGCCCCAGCATTTT,CASRRGAQMSNQPQHF
TRBJ2-1,15,TRBV5-1,TRBD2,-,TGCGCCAGCAGCTTGTCTCTAGCGGGCTACAATGAGCAGTTCTTC,CASSLSLAGYNEQFF
TRBJ2-1,13,TRBV18,TRBD1,-,TGTGCCAGCTCACCGGGACAGTACAATGAGCAGTTCTTC,CASSPGQYNEQFF
TRBJ1-1,16,TRBV4-1,-,few,TGCGCCAGCAGCCATCCTAAACAGGGAGGGCGCACTGAAGCTTTCTTT,CASSHPKQGGRTEAFF
TRBJ2-2,13,TRBV7-9,-,-,TGTGCCAGCAGCTTTACTAGTAACGGGGAGCTGTTTTTT,CASSFTSNGELFF
TRBJ1-2,17,TRBV4-2,TRBD1,-,TGTGCCAGCAGCCAAGATCAGGCTGGACAGGCGTACTATGGCTACACCTTC,CASSQDQAGQAYYGYTF
TRBJ2-7,16,TRBV5-1,TRBD2,once,TGCGCCAGCAGACTCAAAACGGGAGGCGAAACCTACGAGCAGTACTTC,CASRLKTGGETYEQYF
TRBJ2-5,16,TRBV5-4,TRBD2,-,TGTGCCAGCAGCTTGATATTAGCGGGAGCAAAGGAGACCCAGTACTTC,CASSLILAGAKETQYF
TRBJ1-1,15,TRBV6-5,-,few,TGTGCCAGCAGTTACCTCGGGGATGGTGCCACTGAAGCTTTCTTT,CASSYLGDGATEAFF
TRBJ1-6,13,TRBV5-6,-,-,TGTGCCAGCAGCTTGGCGGGGGGTTCACCCCTCCACTTT,CASSLAGGSPLHF
TRBJ2-5,15,TRBV5-6,-,few,TGTGCCAGCAGCTTGCACGCTTCCGGGTGGGAGACCCAGTACTTC,CASSLHASGWETQYF
TRBJ1-2,14,TRBV30,-,-,TGTGCCTGGACAAGGACAGAGACAGTGGGTGGCTACACCTTC,CAWTRTETVGGYTF
TRBJ2-2,14,TRBV5-1,TRBD2,few,TGCGCCAGCATGAGTAGCGGGCCCGCCGGGGAGCTGTTTTTT,CASMSSGPAGELFF
TRBJ2-1,17,TRBV19,-,-,TGTGCCAGTAGTAAAGGGGCCGGGACCGACTGGGACAATGAGCAGTTCTTC,CASSKGAGTDWDNEQFF
TRBJ2-2,16,TRBV7-3,TRBD1,-,TGTGCCAGCAGCGAACCGGGACAGGGGGTCACCGGGGAGCTGTTTTTT,CASSEPGQGVTGELFF
TRBJ1-5,16,TRBV27,-,few,TGTGCCAGCCCGGGGGCTTTTGGTATTTTCGGGCAGCCCCAGCATTTT,CASPGAFGIFGQPQHF
TRBJ1-2,13,TRBV7-2,-,few,TGTGCCAGCACCTCACGGAGGGATTATGGCTACACCTTC,CASTSRRDYGYTF
TRBJ2-5,13,TRBV2,-,-,TGTGCCAGCAAAGGACTGACCCAAGAGACCCAGTACTTC,CASKGLTQETQYF
TRBJ1-1,15,TRBV19,TRBD1,-,TGTGCCAGTAGTATTACAGGGGCGTTGCGCACTGAAGCTTTCTTT,CASSITGALRTEAFF
TRBJ1-1,13,TRBV6-5,-,-,TGTGCCAGCAGTTACGTCGTGTCCACTGAAGCTTTCTTT,CASSYVVSTEAFF
TRBJ1-4,14,TRBV6-1,TRBD1,-,TGTGCCAGCAGTGTGGACAGGATTAATGAAAAACTGTTTTTT,CASSVDRINEKLFF
TRBJ1-1,14,TRBV5-1,-,-,TGCGCCAGCAGCTTCACAGGGAAAGGAACTGAAGCTTTCTTT,CASSFTGKGTEAFF
TRBJ2-3,14,TRBV5-6,-,-,TGTGCCAGCAGCCGCAGGTCTAGCACAGATACGCAGTATTTT,CASSRRSSTDTQYF